The clone carrying this T cell receptor (beta chain) was picked up many times. Its cognate antigen is unknown. V shed 5 bases and J 7 bases; nucleotides not matched to a gene: 6. Germline values: CDR1 PRHDT, CDR2 FYEKMQ (reference sequence). This CDR3 is built from 14 residues. This entry belongs to a study of metastatic and nonmetastatic thyroid tumors. Study details: Repertoires from malignant and benign thyroid patients were compared across blood and tumor or nodule tissue.

Patients had received no treatment of any kind before thyroid surgery. Source study methods: Variation in CDR3 across clinicopathological groups served as the basis for constructing a distant-metastasis classifier in papillary thyroid cancer. TCRdb re-clonotyped the PCR reads via MiXCR. TCRdb, not the authors, supplied the V and J calls. The sample contains more than 20,000 clones, around 13% of which appear only once. General study points: According to reports, the diversity of TCR beta was significantly higher in malignant thyroid tumors than in benign nodules, and this held in both blood and tumor samples.

Sequencing was done on a sample of blood. This chain uses TRBV13 with TRBJ2-5; 11 bases align to TRBD1. The sequence derives from a female donor with papillary thyroid cancer or a benign thyroid nodule (not recorded which). Some clones in this sample may be carry-over from other donors' samples. CDR3 nucleotide sequence: TGTGCCAGCAGCCCAGAGGGACAGGGGGGGACCCAGTACTTC. It is translated as CASSPEGQGGTQYF.